Sequencing of this T cell receptor (beta chain) was carried out in a study of tissue T cells after allogeneic stem cell transplantation. TCRbeta CDR3 was sequenced at survey depth with template counts. TCRdb keeps only in-frame clones here, not all; method: immunoSEQ multiplex PCR. Altogether 9,700 or so clones are present, 60% to 70% being singletons, with the ten largest covering roughly a quarter. The germline V gene encodes CDR1 SNHLY and CDR2 FYNNEI. J lost 5 bases, V lost 10 bases, and 8 bases had no gene match. This CDR3 has 12 amino acids. This receptor was taken from a male donor aged 60 or older with lung cancer. The material was tissue from the stomach, obtained at autopsy. The rearrangement links TRBV2 to TRBJ2-7; 7 bases align to TRBD2. In DNA, the CDR3 is TGTGCCACCTTTCGCCGGGAGGACGAGCAGTACTTC. Translating gives CATFRREDEQYF.